The clone carrying this T cell receptor (beta chain) was found many times. Its target is not known. Those with hyperthyroidism were 18 to 65 years old, newly diagnosed, and ill for under 2 months. Amplified TCR beta CDR3 regions came from RNA transcripts. An initial round of RT-PCR targeting the TCR CDR3 relied on the HTBI primer set. TCRdb reanalysed the multiplex PCR reads using MiXCR and keeps one entry per CDR3 protein. Of 400,000 to 500,000 distinct CDR3 sequences in the sample, roughly 13% are singletons; the top ten hold more than 4.5%. Germline-derived CDR1 and CDR2 are MDHEN and SYDVKM. The CDR3 sequence is 12 residues long. V was cut by 6 bases and J by 0 bases, with 5 bases left in between. The data stem from a study of T cells in Graves' hyperthyroidism and ophthalmopathy. Study outcomes and limitations: The model made its ophthalmopathy prediction, and onset followed a median about 5.9 months later.

This sequence originates from a woman between 18 and 30 years old with Graves' hyperthyroidism. Input material: blood. V usage is TRBV28 and J usage is TRBJ1-1; D gene ambiguous. CDR3 bases: TGTGCCAGCAGGCAGATGAACACTGAAGCTTTCTTT. Its protein product is CASRQMNTEAFF. The full variable domain, in which reference TRBV28 and TRBJ1-1 provide the parts outside the CDR3, is DVKVTQSSRYLVKRTGEKVFLECVQDMDHENMFWYRQDPGLGLRLIYFSYDVKMKEKGDIPEGYSVSREKKERFSLILESASTNQTSMYLCASRQMNTEAFFGQGTRLTVV.